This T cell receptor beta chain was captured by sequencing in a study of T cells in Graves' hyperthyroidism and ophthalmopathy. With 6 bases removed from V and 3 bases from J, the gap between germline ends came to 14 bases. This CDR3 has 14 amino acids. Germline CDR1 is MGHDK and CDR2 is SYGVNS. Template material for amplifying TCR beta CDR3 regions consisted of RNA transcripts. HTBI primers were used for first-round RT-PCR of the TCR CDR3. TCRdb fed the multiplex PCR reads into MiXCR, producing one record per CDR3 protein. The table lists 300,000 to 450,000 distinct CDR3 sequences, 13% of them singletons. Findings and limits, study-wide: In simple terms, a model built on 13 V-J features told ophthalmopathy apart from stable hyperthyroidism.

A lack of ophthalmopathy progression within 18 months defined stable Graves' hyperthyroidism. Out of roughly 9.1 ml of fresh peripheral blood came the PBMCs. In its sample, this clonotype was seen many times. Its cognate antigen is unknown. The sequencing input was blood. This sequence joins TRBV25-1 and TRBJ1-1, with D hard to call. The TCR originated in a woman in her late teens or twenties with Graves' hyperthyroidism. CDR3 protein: CASSPLGAYTEAFF. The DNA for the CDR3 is TGTGCCAGCAGCCCTCTAGGAGCTTACACTGAAGCTTTCTTT.